This T cell receptor beta chain was found in a study of blood T cell repertoires in COVID-19. Only one count was recorded for this clone. V was clipped by 4 bases and J by 4 bases, with 23 bases between them. The CDR3 loop spans 19 amino acids. Germline loops: CDR1 SEHNR, CDR2 FQNEAQ (reference sequence). In the study's own analysis: Estimation of nucleated cell counts relied on the amplification of reference gene primers. Sequenced by immunoSEQ multiplex PCR; TCRdb stores in-frame clones only, minus some. The DNA was the basis for D and trimming; V, J and clone size are from that table. Of 250,000 to 350,000 clones listed, roughly 90% were seen once; the top ten hold approximately 10%.

Sequences were obtained from peripheral blood. The chain links TRBV7-9 to TRBJ1-6; D may be TRBD1 (5 bases). The TCR comes from a woman under 40 with COVID-19, enrolled during active disease. CDR3 in amino acids: CASSSVPKPGLQYNSPLHF. CDR3 nucleotides: TGTGCCAGCAGCTCGGTTCCCAAGCCGGGACTGCAGTATAATTCACCCCTCCACTTT.